This T cell receptor beta chain is drawn from a study of shared T cell receptors in the human thymus. The assay was immunoSEQ multiplex PCR, and TCRdb's table has in-frame clones only and misses some. The sample includes approximately 580,000 clones, more than 75% of them seen just once. Germline loops: CDR1 MNHEY, CDR2 SVGAGI. This CDR3 comprises 15 residues. Trimming stripped 6 bases from V and 3 bases from J, with 17 bases between. The data also belong to a second study, concerning human thymus T cells. That paper states: Resections were taken during corrective heart surgery, and the thymus tissue came from these. A high degree of thymic repertoire overlap among unrelated individuals was reported in related research.

The sequencing input was thymocytes. The chain joins TRBV6-5 to TRBJ1-2, with a tentative D call TRBD1 (6 bases). This TCR was recovered from a boy under three years old with a congenital heart defect. The DNA for the CDR3 is TGTGCCAGCAGGATCCCTGGACAGACCGACTATGGCTACACCTTC. Residues: CASRIPGQTDYGYTF.